These 2 T cell receptor beta chains came from one sample sequenced in a study of blood T cell repertoires in COVID-19. Assay: immunoSEQ multiplex PCR; the TCRdb copy retains only in-frame clones and omits some. Counted here are some 210,000 clones, 83% occurring once; the ten biggest clones make up 2.5% to 3.5%. The sample was peripheral blood. These receptors all come from a man aged 45-65 years with active or convalescent COVID-19.

The chain couples TRBV3-1 (or the pseudogene TRBV3-2) to TRBJ2-2, with TRBD2 identical over 7 bases. The CDR3 has 16 amino acids. Germline trimming cut 0 bases from V and 0 bases from J; bases unmatched to any gene: 1. Germline CDR1 reads LGHDT; CDR2 reads YNNKEL (reference sequence). In nucleotides, the CDR3 is TGTGCCAGCAGCCAAGAGGGGAGGGCGAACACCGGGGAGCTGTTTTTT. Its protein is CASSQEGRANTGELFF.

The chain is built from TRBV11-2 and TRBJ1-2; 8 bases fit TRBD1. Trimming at V came to 2 bases and at J to 6 bases, leaving 11 bases not matched to a gene. Germline V CDR1 and CDR2: SGHAT, FQNNGV. This CDR3 is built from 16 residues. In nucleotides, the CDR3 is TGTGCCAGCAGCTTACGGCAGGGGGCTGGGTCAGATGGCTACACCTTC. This sequence encodes CASSLRQGAGSDGYTF.